The 18 T cell receptor beta chains given below trace back to one sample, sequenced in a study of T cells in women clearing cervical HPV infection (dated by TCRdb to 2016 to 2018). The library was made by the immunoSEQ multiplex PCR assay. The clones in this table, taken by TCRdb from immuneACCESS, are in-frame only. Not every clone is retained; where verified, under half of the shortfall comes from an unresolved V gene, and the cause of the rest is unknown. Per the sample table, the count is roughly 40,000 clones. Of the sample, 0.95% to 1.5% is held by the ten largest clones. The sequencing sample was made of blood buffy coat. The source is a woman between 18 and 70 years old with a cervical HPV16 infection that either progressed to CIN3+ or cleared (not recorded which).

This CDR3 is CAWSMGQGNIQYF. The DNA read from the CDR3 is TGTGCCTGGAGTATGGGACAGGGAAACATT. The V and J genes are TRBV30 and TRBJ2-4; 9 bases fit TRBD1. Read data end 3 residues before the CDR3 end; the end is taken from the germline J gene. The germline gives CDR1 GTSNPN, CDR2 SVGIG (reference sequence). The CDR3 has 13 amino acids. V was pared by 2 bases and J by 6 bases, with 2 bases of the junction left unmatched.

On this clone: The sequenced fragment ends 3 residues before the CDR3 boundary, so the rest is inferred from the germline J gene. The chain couples TRBV2 to TRBJ1-2; D is ambiguous. CDR1 and CDR2 from the germline V gene are SNHLY and FYNNEI. V was trimmed by 4 bases and J by 7 bases, leaving 19 bases between them. This CDR3 contains 15 residues. CDR3 sequence reads: CASSVVAQAGRGYTF. CDR3 bases read: TGTGCCAGCAGTGTAGTCGCGCAGGCGGGTCGTGGC.

The CDR3 here is CASRDSSNTGELFF. The DNA read from the CDR3 is TGCGCCAGCAGGGACAGTTCGAACACCGGGGAG. The V gene is TRBV5-1, the J gene TRBJ2-2, with a tentative D call TRBD1 (6 bases). The sequenced fragment ends 3 residues before the CDR3 boundary, so the rest is inferred from the germline J gene. The V end lost 5 bases, the J end lost 0 bases, and 8 bases lay between the germline ends. Germline values: CDR1 SGHRS, CDR2 YFSETQ. This CDR3 is 14 amino acids long. Complete variable domain (other parts from reference TRBV5-1 and TRBJ2-2): KAGVTQTPRYLIKTRGQQVTLSCSPISGHRSVSWYQQTPGQGLQFLFEYFSETQRNKGNFPGRFSGRQFSNSRSEMNVSTLELGDSALYLCASRDSSNTGELFFGEGSRLTVL.

About this clone: The CDR3 goes on 3 residues after the read ends, and that part is filled in from the germline J gene. The rearrangement uses TRBV6-1 and TRBJ2-5, with 8 bases that match TRBD1. This CDR3 has 14 residues. The germline CDR1 and CDR2 sequences are MNHNS and SASEGT. V was pared by 3 bases and J by 5 bases, with 5 bases of the junction left unmatched. The CDR3 DNA, read in part, is TGTGCCAGCAGTGACGGACAGGGATACGAGACC. Its protein product is CASSDGQGYET. The whole CDR3 is CASSDGQGYETQYF.

Notes on this clone: The sequence runs out 3 residues before the end of the CDR3; the remainder is reconstructed from the germline J gene. The V call is TRBV7-3, the J call TRBJ2-3, with a weak D call TRBD2 (5 bases). V was cut by 5 bases and J by 2 bases, with 14 bases left in between. The CDR3 is 15 residues long. Germline CDR1 and CDR2: SGHTA and FQGTGA. CDR3: CASSLGGPNTDTQYF. The sequenced CDR3 bases are TGTGCCAGCAGCCTAGGCGGGCCCAACACAGATACG.

Comment on this clone: The CDR3 is cut off 3 residues early in the read; its end comes from the germline J gene. The V gene is TRBV20-1, the J gene TRBJ2-3, with D perhaps matching TRBD2 (6 bases). In germline, CDR1 is DFQATT, CDR2 SNEGSKA (reference sequence). Trimming cost V 0 bases and J 0 bases, with 10 bases left between them. The CDR3 loop spans 15 amino acids. CDR3 sequence: CSARDRAGSTDTQYF. Partial CDR3 DNA: TGCAGTGCTAGAGATCGGGCGGGAAGCACAGATACG.

Remarks on this clone: From the germline J gene comes the end of the CDR3, since the read stops 3 residues before it. This chain links TRBV20-1 with TRBJ2-1; 7 bases align to TRBD2. From germline, CDR1 is DFQATT and CDR2 SNEGSKA (reference sequence). V lost 5 bases, J lost 1 base, and 8 bases stayed unmatched. This CDR3 has 15 residues. CDR3: CSASPLAVSYNEQFF. CDR3 DNA, as far as it was read: TGCAGTGCTTCCCCCCTAGCGGTTTCCTACAATGAG.

Details on this clone: The read stops 3 residues short of the end of the CDR3; the missing end is completed from the germline J gene. V gene TRBV2 combines with J gene TRBJ2-1; TRBD2 matches at 10 bases. Germline-derived CDR1 and CDR2 are SNHLY and FYNNEI. CDR3 length equals 16 residues. V shed 6 bases and J 5 bases; nucleotides not matched to a gene: 10. The sequenced part of the CDR3 DNA is TGTGCCAGCAGCGGCCTAGCGGGAGCCGATAACAATGAG. It encodes CASSGLAGADNNE. The whole CDR3 region reads CASSGLAGADNNEQFF.

A remark on this clone: Sequencing ends 3 residues short of the CDR3 end; the germline J gene provides the rest. V gene TRBV13 combines with J gene TRBJ2-1; no definite D call. The V end lost 3 bases, the J end lost 0 bases, and 12 bases lay between the germline ends. Germline V gives CDR1 PRHDT, CDR2 FYEKMQ (reference sequence). The CDR3 contains 16 residues. The CDR3 is CASSFLRQSSYNEQFF. The DNA read from the CDR3 is TGTGCCAGCAGCTTTCTGAGGCAGAGCTCCTACAATGAG.

A remark on this clone: Sequencing ends 3 residues short of the CDR3 end; the germline J gene provides the rest. V and J are TRBV2 and TRBJ2-7; 10 nucleotides match TRBD2. Trimming removed 2 bases from V and 4 bases from J; junction bases left unmatched: 2. The CDR3 length is 14 residues. Germline V gene sequence: CDR1 SNHLY, CDR2 FYNNEI. Incomplete CDR3 DNA: TGTGCCAGCAGTGAAACTAGCGGGGCGTACGAG. It specifies CASSETSGAYE. The whole CDR3 region reads CASSETSGAYEQYF.

In regard to this clone: The CDR3 end is not reached by the read, which stops 3 residues before it; the germline J gene fills it in. The rearrangement joins TRBV2 to TRBJ2-1; D is possibly TRBD2 (5 bases). V lost 1 base, J lost 9 bases, and 10 bases lay in between. CDR3 size: 13 residues. Germline CDR1 is SNHLY and CDR2 is FYNNEI. The CDR3 is CASSEGTAGEQFF. CDR3 bases read: TGTGCCAGCAGTGAAGGAACGGCGGGTGAG. Full variable domain (remainder filled in from reference TRBV2 and TRBJ2-1): EPEVTQTPSHQVTQMGQEVILRCVPISNHLYFYWYRQILGQKVEFLVSFYNNEISEKSEIFDDQFSVERPDGSNFTLKIRSTKLEDSAMYFCASSEGTAGEQFFGPGTRLTVL.

With respect to this clone: With the read ending 3 residues before the CDR3 end, the germline J gene is used to fill in that end. The chain is built from TRBV19 and TRBJ1-2, with 7 bases aligning to TRBD1. Germline V gene data show CDR1 as LNHDA and CDR2 as SQIVND (reference sequence). The junction had 6 bases not matched to a gene; V was cut back by 7 bases and J by 4 bases. There are 13 residues in the CDR3. CDR3 protein: CASKTGQRYGYTF. The sequenced part of the CDR3 DNA is TGTGCCAGTAAGACGGGACAGCGCTATGGC.

In regard to this clone: The CDR3 end lies 3 residues beyond the end of the read and is filled in from the germline J gene. The V and J genes are TRBV30 and TRBJ2-1; 7 bases fit TRBD1. CDR3 length equals 13 residues. V gave up 5 bases and J gave up 4 bases; unmatched junction bases: 5. CDR1 is GTSNPN and CDR2 is SVGIG in the germline V gene (reference sequence). The covered CDR3 bases are TGTGCCTGGTACAGGGGCCCTTACAATGAG. This encodes CAWYRGPYNE. The whole CDR3 is CAWYRGPYNEQFF.

To note about this clone: The CDR3 end is not reached by the read, which stops 3 residues before it; the germline J gene fills it in. The chain combines TRBV7-6 with TRBJ1-1, with a tentative D call TRBD1 (6 bases). This CDR3 is built from 16 residues. From germline, CDR1 is SGHVS and CDR2 FNYEAQ. V lost 3 bases and J 1 base, leaving 15 bases between the germline ends. The sequenced part of the CDR3 DNA is TGTGCCAGCAGCTTCTCTACAGGGTCCTGGAACACTGAA. Residues: CASSFSTGSWNTE. The CDR3, in full, reads CASSFSTGSWNTEAFF.

With respect to this clone: The CDR3 goes on 3 residues after the read ends, and that part is filled in from the germline J gene. The rearrangement joins TRBV18 to TRBJ2-2; a weak D match, TRBD1 (5 bases). Between the trimmed V and J ends, which lost 3 bases and 0 bases, there was a span of 11 bases. This CDR3 spans 16 amino acids. Germline loops: CDR1 KGHSH, CDR2 LQKENI. This CDR3 reads CASSPIDSTNTGELFF. Incomplete CDR3 DNA: TGTGCCAGCTCACCCATCGACAGCACGAACACCGGGGAG.

Turning to this clone: The sequence runs out 3 residues before the end of the CDR3; the remainder is reconstructed from the germline J gene. The genes are TRBV7-2 and TRBJ1-6, with D perhaps matching TRBD1 (5 bases). Germline CDR1 and CDR2: SGHTA and FQGNSA. CDR3 length: 13 amino acids. Partial CDR3 DNA: TGTGCCAGCAGCTCGAACAGGAAGACCCCC. This sequence encodes CASSSNRKTP. From start to end, the CDR3 is CASSSNRKTPLHF.

About this clone: The CDR3 is cut off 3 residues early in the read; its end comes from the germline J gene. The gene calls are TRBV5-1 and TRBJ1-4; 7 bases are shared with TRBD1. Unmatched junction bases numbered 3, after V lost 0 bases and J lost 4 bases. Germline assignment: CDR1 SGHRS and CDR2 YFSETQ. The CDR3 is 15 amino acids. The CDR3 protein is CASSLEGTDNEKLFF. The sequenced CDR3 bases are TGCGCCAGCAGCTTGGAGGGGACAGATAATGAAAAA. Full variable domain (outside the CDR3, taken from reference TRBV5-1 and TRBJ1-4): KAGVTQTPRYLIKTRGQQVTLSCSPISGHRSVSWYQQTPGQGLQFLFEYFSETQRNKGNFPGRFSGRQFSNSRSEMNVSTLELGDSALYLCASSLEGTDNEKLFFGSGTQLSVL.

The covered CDR3 bases are TGTGCCAGCAGCTTAAGTGGCCCCGCCTACGAG. Encoded protein: CASSLSGPAYE. In full, the CDR3 is CASSLSGPAYEQYF. The V call is TRBV7-2, the J call TRBJ2-7; no firm D call. The read stops 3 residues short of the end of the CDR3; the missing end is completed from the germline J gene. CDR1 and CDR2 (germline): SGHTA, FQGNSA. V lost 2 bases, J lost 2 bases, and 10 bases lay in between. This CDR3 region has 14 residues.